This TCR beta chain was captured in a study of T cell responses to AZD1222 COVID-19 vaccine. In regard to this clone: As yet, its antigen is unknown.

Whole-study results and caveats: Just a handful of people given AZD1222 tested seropositive at baseline. Reportedly, nearly half of unique spike TCRs recognized epitopes outside B.1.351/B.1.1.7 mutations.

Germline V gene data show CDR1 as SGHTA and CDR2 as FQGTGA. The CDR3 spans 15 residues. The V gene lost 1 base and the J gene lost 5 bases, with 13 bases spanning the gap. Sequencing used immunoSEQ multiplex PCR; TCRdb keeps in-frame clones, though not all of them. The table records about 140,000 clones, about 80% of them present only once. The TCR was taken from an adult in good health. The chain recombines TRBV7-3 with TRBJ2-3; perhaps TRBD1 as D (6 bases). Sequenced material: peripheral blood, taken on day 0 of AZD1222 vaccination. CDR3 nucleotides: TGTGCCAGCAGCTTAATGGCAGGGGAAGTAGATACGCAGTATTTT. Protein product: CASSLMAGEVDTQYF.